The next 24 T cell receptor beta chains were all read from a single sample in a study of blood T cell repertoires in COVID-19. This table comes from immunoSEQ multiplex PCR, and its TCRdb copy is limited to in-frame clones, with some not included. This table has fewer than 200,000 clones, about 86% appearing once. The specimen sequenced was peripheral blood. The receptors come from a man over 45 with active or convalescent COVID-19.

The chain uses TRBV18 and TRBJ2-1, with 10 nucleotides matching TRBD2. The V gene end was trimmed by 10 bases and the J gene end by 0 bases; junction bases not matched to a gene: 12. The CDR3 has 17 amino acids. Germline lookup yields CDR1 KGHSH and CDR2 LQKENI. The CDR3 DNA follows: TGTGCCACCCACCAGGGAGCGGGAGGGCCCTCCTACAATGAGCAGTTCTTC. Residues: CATHQGAGGPSYNEQFF.

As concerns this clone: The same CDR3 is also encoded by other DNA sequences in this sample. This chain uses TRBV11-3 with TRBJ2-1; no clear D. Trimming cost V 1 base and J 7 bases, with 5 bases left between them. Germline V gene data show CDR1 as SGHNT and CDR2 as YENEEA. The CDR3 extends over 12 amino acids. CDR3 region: CASSLVENEQFF. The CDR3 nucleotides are TGTGCCAGCAGCTTAGTTGAGAATGAGCAGTTCTTC.

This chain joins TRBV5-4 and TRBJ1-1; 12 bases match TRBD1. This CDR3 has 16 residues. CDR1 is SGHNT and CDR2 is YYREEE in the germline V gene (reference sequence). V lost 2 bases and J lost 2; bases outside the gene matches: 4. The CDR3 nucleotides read TGTGCCAGCAGCTTAGGGACAGGGGGCGGAAACACTGAAGCTTTCTTT. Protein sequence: CASSLGTGGGNTEAFF.

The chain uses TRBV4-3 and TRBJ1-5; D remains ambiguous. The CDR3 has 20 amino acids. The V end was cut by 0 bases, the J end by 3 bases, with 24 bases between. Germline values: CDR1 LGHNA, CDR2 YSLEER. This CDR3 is CASSQDRYYMGSPYNQPQHF. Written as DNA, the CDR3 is TGCGCCAGCAGCCAAGATCGGTATTACATGGGCAGTCCCTACAATCAGCCCCAGCATTTT.

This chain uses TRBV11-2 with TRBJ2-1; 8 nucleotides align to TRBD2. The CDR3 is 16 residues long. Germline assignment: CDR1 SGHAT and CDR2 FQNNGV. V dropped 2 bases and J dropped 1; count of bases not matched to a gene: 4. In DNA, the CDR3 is TGTGCCAGCAGCTTATTCGGCGGGGGGTCCTACAATGAGCAGTTCTTC. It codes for CASSLFGGGSYNEQFF.

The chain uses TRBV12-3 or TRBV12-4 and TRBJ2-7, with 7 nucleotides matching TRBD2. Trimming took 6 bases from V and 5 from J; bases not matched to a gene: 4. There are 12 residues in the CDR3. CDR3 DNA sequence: TGTGCCAGCAGCAGACTAGCTAACGAGCAGTACTTC. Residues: CASSRLANEQYF.

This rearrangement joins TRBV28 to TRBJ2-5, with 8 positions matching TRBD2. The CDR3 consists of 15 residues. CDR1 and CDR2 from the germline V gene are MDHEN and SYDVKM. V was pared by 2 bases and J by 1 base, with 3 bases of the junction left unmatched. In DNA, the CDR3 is TGTGCCAGCAGTTTACGTCGGGGGGGCCAAGAGACCCAGTACTTC. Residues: CASSLRRGGQETQYF.

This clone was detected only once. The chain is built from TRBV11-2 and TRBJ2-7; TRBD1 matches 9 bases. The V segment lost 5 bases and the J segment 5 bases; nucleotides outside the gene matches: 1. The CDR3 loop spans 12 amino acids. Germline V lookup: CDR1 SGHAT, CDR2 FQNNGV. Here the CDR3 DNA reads TGTGCCAGCAGCAGGGACAGGGACGAGCAGTACTTC. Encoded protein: CASSRDRDEQYF. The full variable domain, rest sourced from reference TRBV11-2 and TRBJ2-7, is EAGVAQSPRYKIIEKRQSVAFWCNPISGHATLYWYQQILGQGPKLLIQFQNNGVVDDSQLPKDRFSAERLKGVDSTLKIQPAKLEDSAVYLCASSRDRDEQYFGPGTRLTVT.

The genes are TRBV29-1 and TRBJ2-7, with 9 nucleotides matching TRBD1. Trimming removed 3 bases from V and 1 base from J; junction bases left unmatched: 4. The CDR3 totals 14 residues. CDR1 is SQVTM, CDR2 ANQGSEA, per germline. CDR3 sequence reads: CSVDLGTGSYEQYF. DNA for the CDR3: TGCAGCGTTGATTTGGGGACAGGGTCCTACGAGCAGTACTTC.

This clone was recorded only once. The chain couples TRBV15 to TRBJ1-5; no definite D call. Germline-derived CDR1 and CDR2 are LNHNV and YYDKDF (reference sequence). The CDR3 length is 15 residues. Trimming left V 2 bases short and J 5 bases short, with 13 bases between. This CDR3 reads CATSRPVGTHQPQHF. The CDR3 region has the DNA TGTGCCACCAGCAGACCGGTGGGCACCCATCAGCCCCAGCATTTT.

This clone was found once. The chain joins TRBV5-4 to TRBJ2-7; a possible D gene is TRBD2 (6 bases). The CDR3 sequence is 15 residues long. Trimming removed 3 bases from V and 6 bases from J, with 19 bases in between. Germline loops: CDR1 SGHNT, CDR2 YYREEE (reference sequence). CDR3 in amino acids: CASSYPGLPGGEQYF. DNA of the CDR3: TGTGCCAGCAGCTATCCGGGACTGCCGGGTGGCGAGCAGTACTTC. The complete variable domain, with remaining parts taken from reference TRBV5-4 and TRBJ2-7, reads ETGVTQSPTHLIKTRGQQVTLRCSSQSGHNTVSWYQQALGQGPQFIFQYYREEENGRGNFPPRFSGLQFPNYSSELNVNALELDDSALYLCASSYPGLPGGEQYFGPGTRLTVT.

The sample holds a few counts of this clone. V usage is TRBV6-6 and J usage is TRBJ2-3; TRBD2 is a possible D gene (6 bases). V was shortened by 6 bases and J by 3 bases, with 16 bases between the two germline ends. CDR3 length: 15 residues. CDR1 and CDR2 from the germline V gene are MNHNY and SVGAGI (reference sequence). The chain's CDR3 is CASSPGTRGTDTQYF. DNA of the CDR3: TGTGCCAGCAGCCCAGGGACTCGAGGGACAGATACGCAGTATTTT.

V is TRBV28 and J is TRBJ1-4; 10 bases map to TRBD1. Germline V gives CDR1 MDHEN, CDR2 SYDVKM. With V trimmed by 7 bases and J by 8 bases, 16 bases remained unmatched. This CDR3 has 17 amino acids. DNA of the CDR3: TGTGCCAGCAAACCCCCCTCAGGACAGGGGGTGGGGGAAAAACTGTTTTTT. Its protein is CASKPPSGQGVGEKLFF.

CDR3 sequence: CASRRDPTPSTNEKLFF. DNA of the CDR3: TGTGCCAGCAGGCGGGACCCCACTCCCTCAACTAATGAAAAACTGTTTTTT. The chain links TRBV2 to TRBJ1-4; tentative D call: TRBD1 (5 bases). V lost 6 bases, J lost 0 bases, and 17 bases lay in between. The CDR3 loop spans 17 amino acids. Germline V CDR1 and CDR2: SNHLY, FYNNEI. Combining the CDR3 with reference TRBV2 and TRBJ1-4 gives the whole variable domain EPEVTQTPSHQVTQMGQEVILRCVPISNHLYFYWYRQILGQKVEFLVSFYNNEISEKSEIFDDQFSVERPDGSNFTLKIRSTKLEDSAMYFCASRRDPTPSTNEKLFFGSGTQLSVL.

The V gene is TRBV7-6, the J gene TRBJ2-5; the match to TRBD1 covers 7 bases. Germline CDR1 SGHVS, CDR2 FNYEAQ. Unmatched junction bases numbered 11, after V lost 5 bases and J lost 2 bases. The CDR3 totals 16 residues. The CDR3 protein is CASSLTRGGQQETQYF. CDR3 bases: TGTGCCAGCAGCCTAACTAGAGGGGGACAGCAAGAGACCCAGTACTTC.

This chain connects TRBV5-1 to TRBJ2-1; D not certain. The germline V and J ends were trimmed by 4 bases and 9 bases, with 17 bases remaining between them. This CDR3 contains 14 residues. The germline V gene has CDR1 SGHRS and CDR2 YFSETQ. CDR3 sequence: CASSPFSEVGEQFF. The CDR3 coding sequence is TGCGCCAGCAGCCCATTCTCCGAGGTGGGTGAGCAGTTCTTC.

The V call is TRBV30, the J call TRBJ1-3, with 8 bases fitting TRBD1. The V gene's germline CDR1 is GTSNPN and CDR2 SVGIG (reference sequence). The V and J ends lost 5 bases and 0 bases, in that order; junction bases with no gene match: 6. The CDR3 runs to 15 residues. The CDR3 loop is CAWGTGGASGNTIYF. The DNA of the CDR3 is TGTGCCTGGGGAACAGGGGGAGCCTCTGGAAACACCATATATTTT. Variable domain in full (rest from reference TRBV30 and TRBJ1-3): SQTIHQWPATLVQPVGSPLSLECTVEGTSNPNLYWYRQAAGRGLQLLFYSVGIGQISSEVPQNLSASRPQDRQFILSSKKLLLSDSGFYLCAWGTGGASGNTIYFGEGSWLTVV.

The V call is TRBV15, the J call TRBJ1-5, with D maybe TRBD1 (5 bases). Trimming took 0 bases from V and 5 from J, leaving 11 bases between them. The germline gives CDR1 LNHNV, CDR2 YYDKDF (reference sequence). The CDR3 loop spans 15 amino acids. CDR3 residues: CATSRDPRADQPQHF. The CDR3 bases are TGTGCCACCAGCAGAGATCCCAGGGCAGATCAGCCCCAGCATTTT.

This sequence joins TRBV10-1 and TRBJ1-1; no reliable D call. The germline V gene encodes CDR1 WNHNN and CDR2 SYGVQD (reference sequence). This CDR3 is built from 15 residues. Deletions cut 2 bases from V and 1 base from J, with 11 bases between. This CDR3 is CASSEDPGGNTEAFF. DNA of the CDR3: TGCGCCAGCAGTGAGGATCCCGGCGGGAACACTGAAGCTTTCTTT.

Here the CDR3 reads CASSQDHGTSESYNEQFF. The CDR3 DNA reads as TGTGCCAGCAGCCAAGATCATGGGACTAGCGAAAGCTACAATGAGCAGTTCTTC. V and J are TRBV3-1 (or the pseudogene TRBV3-2) and TRBJ2-1, with 10 bases aligning to TRBD2. Germline CDR1 reads LGHDT; CDR2 reads YNNKEL (reference sequence). The CDR3 contains 18 residues. V shed 0 bases and J 3 bases; nucleotides not matched to a gene: 8.

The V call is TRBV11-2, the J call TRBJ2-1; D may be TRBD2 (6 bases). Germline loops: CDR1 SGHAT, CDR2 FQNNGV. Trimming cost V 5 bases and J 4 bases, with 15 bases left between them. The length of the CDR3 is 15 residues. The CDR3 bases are TGTGCCAGCAGCACTGGACCGGGAGATTACAATGAGCAGTTCTTC. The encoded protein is CASSTGPGDYNEQFF.

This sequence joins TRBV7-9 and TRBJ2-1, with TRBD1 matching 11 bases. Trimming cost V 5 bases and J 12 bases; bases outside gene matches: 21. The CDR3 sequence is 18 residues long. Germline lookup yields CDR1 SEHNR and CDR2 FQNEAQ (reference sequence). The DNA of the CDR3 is TGTGCCAGCAGCCCCGGACAGGGGGCAAGCACTAGCGGTGGGAGGCAGTTCTTC. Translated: CASSPGQGASTSGGRQFF. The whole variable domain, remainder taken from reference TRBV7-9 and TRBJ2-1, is DTGVSQNPRHKITKRGQNVTFRCDPISEHNRLYWYRQTLGQGPEFLTYFQNEAQLEKSRLLSDRFSAERPKGSFSTLEIQRTEQGDSAMYLCASSPGQGASTSGGRQFFGPGTRLTVL.

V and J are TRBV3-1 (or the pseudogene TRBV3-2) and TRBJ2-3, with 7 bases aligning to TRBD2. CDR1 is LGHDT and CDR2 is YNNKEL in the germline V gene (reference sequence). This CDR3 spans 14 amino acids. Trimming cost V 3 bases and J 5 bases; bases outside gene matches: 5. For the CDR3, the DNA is TGTGCCAGCAGCCAGACTAGCCTGGGAGATACGCAGTATTTT. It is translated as CASSQTSLGDTQYF.

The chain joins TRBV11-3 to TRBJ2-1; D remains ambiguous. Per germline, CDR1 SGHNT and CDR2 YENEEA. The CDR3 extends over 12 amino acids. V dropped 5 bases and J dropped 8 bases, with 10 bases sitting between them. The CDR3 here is CASSRGEDEQFF. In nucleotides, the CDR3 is TGTGCCAGCAGCCGCGGCGAAGATGAGCAGTTCTTC.